The 5 T cell receptor beta chains reported below all come from one sample, sequenced in a study of CD8 T cells in Susac syndrome. RNA was extracted with the RNeasy kit, and a quantity of about 0.45 to 1 ug was reverse transcribed using random hexamers. TCRdb redid the calling of the immunoSEQ multiplex PCR reads with MiXCR, one entry per CDR3 protein. Among some 240,000 distinct CDR3 sequences listed, around 96% were seen once. Sequencing input: CD4+ T cells from PBMCs. These receptors all come from a human donor with Susac syndrome.

V usage is TRBV19 and J usage is TRBJ1-2; no clear D. In germline, CDR1 is LNHDA, CDR2 SQIVND (reference sequence). The V end was cut by 4 bases, the J end by 4 bases, with 10 bases between. CDR3 length equals 13 residues. In nucleotides, the CDR3 is TGTGCCAGTAGTAACGGACCGCTCTATGGCTACACCTTC. Protein product: CASSNGPLYGYTF.

The chain links TRBV5-4 to TRBJ2-7, with TRBD2 matching over 10 bases. With V trimmed by 1 base and J by 5 bases, 6 bases remained unmatched. This CDR3 contains 15 residues. CDR1 and CDR2 from the germline V gene are SGHNT and YYREEE (reference sequence). The CDR3 loop is CASSLKLAGPHEQYF. The CDR3 DNA follows: TGTGCCAGCAGCTTGAAACTAGCGGGGCCCCACGAGCAGTACTTC.

V gene TRBV5-1 combines with J gene TRBJ2-1; D is possibly TRBD2 (6 bases). Trimming removed 4 bases from V and 0 bases from J, with 11 bases in between. This CDR3 spans 15 amino acids. The germline V gene encodes CDR1 SGHRS and CDR2 YFSETQ. The CDR3 DNA follows: TGCGCCAGCAGCCGGGAGACCGTCTCCTACAATGAGCAGTTCTTC. The encoded protein is CASSRETVSYNEQFF. The variable domain in full, completed from reference TRBV5-1 and TRBJ2-1, reads KAGVTQTPRYLIKTRGQQVTLSCSPISGHRSVSWYQQTPGQGLQFLFEYFSETQRNKGNFPGRFSGRQFSNSRSEMNVSTLELGDSALYLCASSRETVSYNEQFFGPGTRLTVL.

The chain recombines TRBV29-1 with TRBJ2-1; a weak D match, TRBD2 (6 bases). V gave up 3 bases and J gave up 8 bases, with 14 bases separating them. The length of the CDR3 is 13 residues. CDR1 is SQVTM, CDR2 ANQGSEA, per germline. Here the CDR3 DNA reads TGCAGCGTTGATGGAGGGAAAGGGGATGAGCAGTTCTTC. This translates into CSVDGGKGDEQFF.

The genes are TRBV29-1 and TRBJ2-1; tentative D call: TRBD2 (5 bases). The CDR3 has 15 amino acids. The V gene's germline CDR1 is SQVTM and CDR2 ANQGSEA. Trimming shortened V by 4 bases and J by 4 bases, and 17 bases separated the two germline ends. CDR3 sequence reads: CSVVLGSRVYNEQFF. CDR3 in DNA: TGCAGCGTTGTTTTAGGGAGTCGGGTTTACAATGAGCAGTTCTTC.